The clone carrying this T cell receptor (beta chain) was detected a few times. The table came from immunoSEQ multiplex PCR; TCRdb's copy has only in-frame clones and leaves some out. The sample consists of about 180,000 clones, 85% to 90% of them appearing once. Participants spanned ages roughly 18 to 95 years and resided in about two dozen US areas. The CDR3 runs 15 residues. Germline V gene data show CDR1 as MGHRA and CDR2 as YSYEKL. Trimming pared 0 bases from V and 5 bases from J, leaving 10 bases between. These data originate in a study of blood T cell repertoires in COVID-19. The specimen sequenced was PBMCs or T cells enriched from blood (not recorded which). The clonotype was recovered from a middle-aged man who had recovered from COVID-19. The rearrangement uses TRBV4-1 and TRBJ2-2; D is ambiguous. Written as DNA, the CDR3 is TGCGCCAGCAGCCAAGAAGGCCCCGGGACCGGGGAGCTGTTTTTT. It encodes CASSQEGPGTGELFF.